These 5 T cell receptor beta chains originate from one sample sequenced in a study of T-cell reconstitution after alpha-beta-depleted transplantation in children. Molecular barcoding with unique molecular identifiers was used for the TCRbeta library. TCRdb analysed the PCR reads with MiXCR anew, one entry per CDR3 protein. Of fewer than 400,000 distinct CDR3 sequences listed, roughly 22% are singletons. Sequences were derived from PBMCs from the stem cell graft donor, sampled from the stem cell graft. These receptors were obtained from a human donor who donated a stem cell graft to a child with acute myeloid leukemia.

The chain joins TRBV6-5 to TRBJ2-2, with 12 positions matching TRBD2. The CDR3 has 16 residues. The germline gives CDR1 MNHEY, CDR2 SVGAGI. The ends lost 6 bases at V and 1 base at J; junction bases unmatched: 3. CDR3 sequence (DNA): TGTGCCAGCAGCCTGACTAGCGGGAGGAACACCGGGGAGCTGTTTTTT. Its translation: CASSLTSGRNTGELFF.

J is TRBJ2-2 and V is TRBV24-1; D call uncertain. CDR3 length equals 12 residues. Trimming took 1 base from V and 5 from J, leaving 1 base between them. Looked up from germline, CDR1 is KGHDR and CDR2 is SFDVKD. In DNA form, the CDR3 reads TGTGCCACCAGTGATTTAACCGGGGAGCTGTTTTTT. Translation gives CATSDLTGELFF.

This clonotype was detected a few times. V is TRBV25-1 and J is TRBJ2-1; D is possibly TRBD1 or TRBD2 (5 bases each). Trimming took 10 bases from V and 7 from J, leaving 11 bases between them. Germline loops: CDR1 MGHDK, CDR2 SYGVNS. The CDR3 is made up of 11 amino acids. CDR3 region: CATLWGNEQFF. The CDR3 DNA follows: TGTGCCACCCTGTGGGGGAATGAGCAGTTCTTC.

This clonotype was seen more than once but under ten times. The chain combines TRBV11-2 with TRBJ2-7, with TRBD1 as a possible D gene (7 bases). Germline V gene sequence: CDR1 SGHAT, CDR2 FQNNGV. This CDR3 has 15 amino acids. The V end was cut by 2 bases, the J end by 2 bases, with 13 bases between. CDR3 DNA: TGTGCCAGCAGCTTACAGGGGGAGGCCACCTACGAGCAGTACTTC. Translated, it gives CASSLQGEATYEQYF.

This clonotype showed up many times. The V and J genes are TRBV20-1 and TRBJ2-7; tentatively, D is TRBD2 (6 bases). Germline V lookup: CDR1 DFQATT, CDR2 SNEGSKA (reference sequence). The CDR3 is 13 residues long. V lost 2 bases and J lost 7, with 15 bases in between. This CDR3 is CSARRRGTGEQYF. The DNA of the CDR3 is TGCAGTGCTAGACGACGGGGGACGGGGGAGCAGTACTTC.